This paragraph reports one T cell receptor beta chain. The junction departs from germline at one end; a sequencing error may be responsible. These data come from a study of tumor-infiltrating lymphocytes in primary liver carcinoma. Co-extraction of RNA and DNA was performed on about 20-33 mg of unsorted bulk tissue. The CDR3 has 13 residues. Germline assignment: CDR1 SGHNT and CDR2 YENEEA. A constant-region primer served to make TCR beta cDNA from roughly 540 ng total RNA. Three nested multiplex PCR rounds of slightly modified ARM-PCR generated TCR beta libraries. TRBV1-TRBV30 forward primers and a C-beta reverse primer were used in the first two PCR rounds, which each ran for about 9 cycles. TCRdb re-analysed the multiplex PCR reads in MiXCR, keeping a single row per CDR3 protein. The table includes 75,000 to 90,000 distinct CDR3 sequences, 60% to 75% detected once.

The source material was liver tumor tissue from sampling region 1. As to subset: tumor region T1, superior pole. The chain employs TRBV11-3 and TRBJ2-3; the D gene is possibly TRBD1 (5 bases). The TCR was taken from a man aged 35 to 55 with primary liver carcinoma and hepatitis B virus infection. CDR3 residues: CTSSWGEADMQYF. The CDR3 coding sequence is TGTACCAGCAGCTGGGGCGAGGCAGATATGCAGTATTTT.